This T cell receptor (beta chain) was obtained from a study of CD8+ T cells in alopecia areata (dated by TCRdb to the late 2010s). General notes on the study: Treated patients were enrolled in an open-label pilot trial of oral tofacitinib, 5 to 10 mg twice daily, for moderate-to-severe alopecia areata. Amplification of TCRbeta CDR3 regions was done by immunoSEQ multiplex PCR using 35 Vbeta forward primers and 13 Jbeta reverse primers. In both human patients and the C3H/HeJ mouse model, the study applied high-throughput TCRbeta sequencing to look at T cell clonal expansion in alopecia areata. Disease severity in treated patients was measured with the SALT score, which quantifies the percentage of affected scalp surface area. The RNA source kit depended on sample type: the PAXgene miRNA kit for fixed scalp, the miRNeasy kit for PBMCs, and the RNeasy kit for mouse skin. Tofacitinib-treated patients had biopsies at baseline and at 4 and 24 weeks of treatment, with a later scalp biopsy in several patients. Clonality in the scalp was compared among normal scalp (n=4), patchy alopecia areata scalp (n=8), and alopecia totalis/universalis scalp (n=8). In humans, TCRbeta sequencing was performed on scalp tissue and on sorted CD4+ and CD8+ peripheral blood T cells from healthy controls and from patients with patchy or totalis/universalis alopecia areata. Tofacitinib was administered for 6 to 18 months, and 6 months of follow-up off drug were then conducted to assess delayed response and recurrence. General findings and caveats noted by the study authors: With tofacitinib, both scalp clonality and the number of expanded CD8+ clones among the top 100 scalp clones went down significantly. Because the treated cohort was small and had only one nonresponder, larger studies are needed to examine links between baseline CD8+ expansion and response. Resident alphabeta T cells in normal human skin are also sequenced, complicating scalp TCR repertoire analysis, unlike mouse skin dominated by gammadelta T cells. Higher clonality and more expanded CD8+ clones were observed in lesional scalp than in normal scalp, particularly in alopecia totalis/universalis, a finding suggestive of antigenic drive. Compared with mice, TCR sequences shared between patients were less clear, possibly partly because of HLA diversity across the patient population. During tofacitinib treatment, many expanded lesional clones stuck around in both scalp and blood, and this persistence may partly explain why relapse happens after treatment is stopped.

This specimen's time point label, per the study, means: about 25 weeks on oral tofacitinib. The sample's treatment or condition, from its label and the paper: oral pan-JAK inhibitor, 5-10 mg twice daily. Peripheral blood and lesional scalp punch biopsies were obtained from patients with alopecia areata. PBMCs were isolated by density centrifugation and stained for CD3, CD4 and CD8, after which CD4+ and CD8+ T cells were sorted on a FACSAria. A remark on this clone: It lacks a known antigen. No per-base quality is available; no much larger clone lies one base away.

Library construction relied on the immunoSEQ multiplex PCR assay. For TCR sequencing, RNA was extracted from every sample and reverse transcribed into cDNA to serve as template. First-strand cDNA was synthesized using SuperScript III with a 2:1 mix of oligo-dT and random hexamers. A synthetic immune receptor repertoire was used to gauge amplification bias, and whatever bias remained was removed computationally. As for the authors' bioinformatics: Raw reads were preprocessed to remove errors, and CDR3 was defined by IMGT conventions from the conserved cysteine to phenylalanine. Clonality was calculated as 1 minus Shannon entropy normalized by log2 of the number of productive unique TCRs. CD4 or CD8 identity of scalp clones was inferred by cross-referencing scalp TCRbeta sequences with sorted blood CD4 and CD8 repertoires. This immuneACCESS table, as held by TCRdb, lists in-frame sequences with V and J called but not all clones. Of the missing ones, under half trace to an unresolved V gene in checked studies; the others have no known cause. V and J calls and clone size are given by that table; D and trimming were obtained from the DNA. For this sample there are around 200,000 clones; about three fifths appear just once. Jointly, the top ten make up roughly 12% of the sample.

The CDR3 has 15 amino acids, counting the end cysteine and phenylalanine. Here the CDR3 DNA is all that survives: 45 bases in frame from base 1. The germline V gene gives CDR1 as MDHEN and CDR2 as SYDVKM. The junction shows trimming of 7 bases on V and 3 bases on J, plus 18 bases between the germline ends. The sequencing here drew on CD8+ T cells sorted from blood, taken at week 24, from a patient treated with tofacitinib. This TCR was recovered from a human donor with alopecia areata. Here the chain combines TRBV28 and TRBJ1-1; there is no confident call for the D gene. The nucleotide sequence reads as follows: TGTGCCAGCACGAGGTGGGGTTTTATGGACACTGAAGCTTTCTTT. Translated, this gives CASTRWGFMDTEAFF.